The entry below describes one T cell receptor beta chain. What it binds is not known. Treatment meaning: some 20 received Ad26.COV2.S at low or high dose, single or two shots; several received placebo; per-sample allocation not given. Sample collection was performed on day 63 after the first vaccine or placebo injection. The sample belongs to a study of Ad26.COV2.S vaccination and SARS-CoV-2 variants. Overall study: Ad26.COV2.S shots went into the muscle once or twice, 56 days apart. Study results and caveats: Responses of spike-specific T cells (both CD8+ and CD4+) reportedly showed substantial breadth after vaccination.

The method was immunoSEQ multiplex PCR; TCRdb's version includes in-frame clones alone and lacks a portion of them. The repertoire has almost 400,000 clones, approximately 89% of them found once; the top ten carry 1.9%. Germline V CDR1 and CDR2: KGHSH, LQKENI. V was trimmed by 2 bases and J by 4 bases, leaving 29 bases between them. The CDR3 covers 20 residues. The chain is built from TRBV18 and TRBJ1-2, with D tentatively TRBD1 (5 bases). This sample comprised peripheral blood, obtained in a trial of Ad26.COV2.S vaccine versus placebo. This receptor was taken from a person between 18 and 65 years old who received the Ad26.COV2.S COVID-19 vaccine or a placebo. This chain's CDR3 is CASSPTLVAFNSRQSYGYTF. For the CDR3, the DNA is TGTGCCAGCTCACCAACCCTGGTAGCATTCAACAGCCGACAGTCCTATGGCTACACCTTC.